Shown below are 11 T cell receptor beta chains from a single sample sequenced in a study of type 1 regulatory T cells. The study, taken as a whole, reports: Tr1 cells had a more restricted TCR repertoire than non-Tr1 cells.

TCRdb recomputed calls from the reads with MiXCR, one row per CDR3 protein. The data hold around 64,000 distinct CDR3 sequences, with around 21% observed a single time. These TCRs are of unknown antigen specificity. Sequenced input: cultured type 1 regulatory T (Tr1) cells, either the whole culture or a sorted fraction (not recorded which). Receptors originate from a human donor in good health.

CDR3 sequence: CASSQQLGSYNEQFF. The CDR3 DNA follows: TGCGCCAGCAGCCAACAACTCGGTTCCTACAATGAGCAGTTCTTC. The rearrangement uses TRBV5-1 and TRBJ2-1; D is unresolved. V dropped 4 bases and J dropped 1 base, with 12 bases sitting between them. Germline CDR1 SGHRS, CDR2 YFSETQ. The CDR3 has 15 amino acids.

This clonotype was seen more than once but under ten times. The V and J genes are TRBV10-3 and TRBJ2-1; D remains unclear. The CDR3 contains 14 residues. The germline CDR1 and CDR2 sequences are ENHRY and SYGVKD. Between the trimmed V and J ends, which lost 0 bases and 9 bases, there was a span of 12 bases. CDR3 sequence reads: CAISESRQEGEQFF. DNA for the CDR3: TGTGCCATCAGTGAGTCTAGGCAAGAAGGTGAGCAGTTCTTC.

In DNA, the CDR3 is TGTGCCAGTACACGGGGGCCTTCCTACAATGAGCAGTTCTTC. This translates into CASTRGPSYNEQFF. This chain joins TRBV19 and TRBJ2-1; possibly TRBD1 or TRBD2 for D (6 bases each). In germline, CDR1 is LNHDA, CDR2 SQIVND (reference sequence). The CDR3 is 14 amino acids. Trimming stripped 7 bases from V and 1 base from J, with 11 bases between.

This clonotype showed up just a few times. The chain uses TRBV7-9 and TRBJ2-5, with 9 bases identical to TRBD2. V was pared by 0 bases and J by 5 bases, with 7 bases of the junction left unmatched. The CDR3 has 16 amino acids. Germline V gene sequence: CDR1 SEHNR, CDR2 FQNEAQ (reference sequence). The CDR3 region is CASSLAETSGRETQYF. CDR3 DNA: TGTGCCAGCAGCTTAGCGGAGACTAGCGGCCGGGAGACCCAGTACTTC.

This clonotype was observed a few times. The conserved closing phenylalanine or tryptophan is absent in this CDR3, likely reflecting a read error. This sequence joins TRBV7-2 and TRBJ2-5, with a possible D match to TRBD2 (6 bases). Per the germline V gene, CDR1 is SGHTA and CDR2 is FQGNSA. V was cut by 5 bases and J by 5 bases, with 12 bases left in between. The CDR3 is 13 amino acids. CDR3 loop: CASSRTRGETQYS. In DNA form, the CDR3 reads TGTGCCAGCAGCCGAACCCGGGGGGAGACCCAGTACTCC.

This clonotype has just a few counts. CDR3 nucleotide sequence: TGTGCCACCAGGCGGAGCACCGGGGAGCTGTTTTTT. The encoded protein is CATRRSTGELFF. The V gene is TRBV24-1, the J gene TRBJ2-2; no firm D call. V lost 7 bases, J lost 4 bases, and 6 bases lay in between. There are 12 residues in the CDR3. The V gene's germline CDR1 is KGHDR and CDR2 SFDVKD.

In its sample, this clonotype was seen a few times. CDR3 residues: CASSLVNLETQYF. In DNA form, the CDR3 reads TGTGCCAGCAGTTTGGTGAACTTGGAGACCCAGTACTTC. V and J are TRBV12-3 or TRBV12-4 and TRBJ2-5; D call uncertain. This CDR3 is built from 13 residues. Deletions cut 3 bases from V and 5 bases from J, with 10 bases between.

The chain has TRBV5-1 and TRBJ1-1; 7 nucleotides align to TRBD1. This CDR3 is built from 14 residues. V lost 3 bases to trimming and J lost 1 base; unmatched junction nucleotides: 3. Germline-derived CDR1 and CDR2 are SGHRS and YFSETQ. CDR3 sequence (DNA): TGCGCCAGCAGCTCGCGACAGGGGAACACTGAAGCTTTCTTT. It encodes CASSSRQGNTEAFF.

This clonotype was picked up a small number of times. V and J are TRBV29-1 and TRBJ1-1; 7 nucleotides align to TRBD1. Germline CDR1 and CDR2: SQVTM and ANQGSEA. V shed 4 bases, J shed 2 bases, and the junction held 4 bases outside the gene matches. CDR3 length: 13 amino acids. The CDR3 DNA follows: TGCAGCGTTGCGGGACAGCTTAACACTGAAGCTTTCTTT. This translates into CSVAGQLNTEAFF.

In this sample, this clonotype turned up a few times. This sequence joins TRBV3-1 and TRBJ2-1, with a weak D call TRBD1 (5 bases). Germline CDR1 is LGHDT and CDR2 is YNNKEL (reference sequence). The CDR3 totals 13 residues. With 1 base removed from V and 7 bases from J, the gap between germline ends came to 8 bases. The CDR3 is CASSQAAGNEQFF. In nucleotides, the CDR3 is TGTGCCAGCAGCCAAGCCGCAGGGAATGAGCAGTTCTTC.

This clonotype was seen a few times. The CDR3 bases are TGTGCCATCAGTGGGGACACCACAGATACGCAGTATTTT. Its protein product is CAISGDTTDTQYF. The V call is TRBV10-3, the J call TRBJ2-3, with D possibly matching TRBD1 (6 bases). V lost 4 bases and J lost 2, with 7 bases in between. Per the germline V gene, CDR1 is ENHRY and CDR2 is SYGVKD. The CDR3 has 13 amino acids.